This T cell receptor beta chain was identified in a study of T-cell memory formation after mild COVID-19. On the study more broadly: Each donor largely had its own TCR clusters.

TCRdb analysed the 5' RACE reads with MiXCR anew, one entry per CDR3 protein. This table has over 25,000 distinct CDR3 sequences, more than 20% appearing once. CDR3 size: 15 residues. The germline gives CDR1 SGHKS, CDR2 YYEKEE (reference sequence). Trimming took 3 bases from V and 0 from J; bases not matched to a gene: 5. Study-wide results and limits: Cross-reactive memory apparently joined, as some responding clones appeared in pre-infection memory. Mainly CM and EM harbored the contracting CD4+ clones; mainly EMRA harbored the CD8+ ones. Whereas later expanders leaned CD4+, clones contracting day 15 to 85 showed a balanced CD4/CD8 makeup.

This clonotype has at least ten counts. What it binds is unknown. The sequenced sample was PBMCs or a T cell subset sorted from them (not recorded which). This chain joins TRBV5-5 and TRBJ1-1; 7 positions agree with TRBD1. This TCR came from an adult who had mild COVID-19 (a few samples of this study predate the infection). Cell type and time point are not known. The CDR3 coding sequence is TGTGCCAGCAGCTGGGGACAGAGAATGAACACTGAAGCTTTCTTT. Protein product: CASSWGQRMNTEAFF.